The 32 T cell receptor beta chains below come from one sample, sequenced in a study of T-cell memory formation after mild COVID-19. One entry per CDR3 protein results from TCRdb running MiXCR on the 5' RACE reads. The table records about 150,000 distinct CDR3 sequences, more than 14% of them present only once. The sequenced sample was PBMCs or a T cell subset sorted from them (not recorded which). Every receptor here comes from an adult woman who had mild COVID-19 (a few samples of this study predate the infection). Cell type and time point are not known.

This clonotype was counted between two and nine times. The chain recombines TRBV25-1 with TRBJ2-3, with a weak D call TRBD1 (6 bases). The germline V gene encodes CDR1 MGHDK and CDR2 SYGVNS. Trimming cost V 6 bases and J 5 bases, with 24 bases left between them. The CDR3 sequence is 17 residues long. CDR3 sequence reads: CASSSYRDMQAGDTQYF. CDR3 bases: TGTGCCAGCAGCTCATACCGGGACATGCAGGCCGGAGATACGCAGTATTTT.

This clonotype turned up a few times. V usage is TRBV27 and J usage is TRBJ2-3, with TRBD2 matching over 13 bases. V was pared by 6 bases and J by 6 bases, with 21 bases of the junction left unmatched. Germline loops: CDR1 MNHEY, CDR2 SMNVEV (reference sequence). There are 20 residues in the CDR3. The CDR3 DNA follows: TGTGCCAGCAGCCAACGTCCGGGACTAGCGGGGCCCACCGCTATCGATACGCAGTATTTT. It codes for CASSQRPGLAGPTAIDTQYF.

This clonotype occurred a few times. The chain links TRBV27 to TRBJ2-7, with 7 bases lining up with TRBD1. The CDR3 extends over 15 amino acids. The trim removed 4 bases at V and 2 bases at J, leaving 8 bases unmatched. Germline CDR1 and CDR2: MNHEY and SMNVEV (reference sequence). The DNA for the CDR3 is TGTGCCAGCAGTTCCGACAGGGCCCATACCTACGAGCAGTACTTC. Translated: CASSSDRAHTYEQYF.

V and J are TRBV20-1 and TRBJ2-7, with 7 bases that match TRBD2. CDR1 and CDR2 (germline): DFQATT, SNEGSKA (reference sequence). The length of the CDR3 is 11 residues. The trim removed 5 bases at V and 6 bases at J, leaving 4 bases unmatched. CDR3 bases: TGCAGTGCTGCCGCTAGCGGCGAGCAGTACTTC. It is translated as CSAAASGEQYF.

This clonotype appeared a few times. The chain employs TRBV6-5 and TRBJ2-7; 7 bases match TRBD1. The germline V gene has CDR1 MNHEY and CDR2 SVGAGI. Trimming removed 6 bases from V and 1 base from J; junction bases left unmatched: 6. The CDR3 is 14 amino acids. CDR3 in DNA: TGTGCCAGCAGGAAGTGGGACAGATCCTACGAGCAGTACTTC. Residues: CASRKWDRSYEQYF.

The chain employs TRBV11-3 and TRBJ2-4, with 11 bases fitting TRBD2. Losses at the gene ends were 3 bases for V and 0 bases for J; bases not matched to a gene: 13. This CDR3 spans 20 amino acids. Germline assignment: CDR1 SGHNT and CDR2 YENEEA. In nucleotides, the CDR3 is TGTGCCAGCAGCTTCCCACGACAACCACTAGCGGGAGTAGCCAAAAACATTCAGTACTTC. Its translation: CASSFPRQPLAGVAKNIQYF.

This clonotype was counted ten times or more. The chain has TRBV6-6 and TRBJ2-1, with 8 bases fitting TRBD1. The CDR3 has 15 amino acids. The J segment lost 0 bases and the V segment lost 4 bases, leaving 2 bases of the junction unmatched. Per germline, CDR1 MNHNY and CDR2 SVGAGI (reference sequence). The CDR3 is CASSFTGGSYNEQFF. The CDR3 DNA sequence: TGTGCCAGCAGTTTTACAGGGGGCTCCTACAATGAGCAGTTCTTC.

This chain joins TRBV10-3 and TRBJ1-4; D is uncertain. Germline CDR1 is ENHRY and CDR2 is SYGVKD. The CDR3 totals 15 residues. The ends were cut back, 6 bases at V and 1 base at J, with 12 bases in the middle. Here the CDR3 DNA reads TGTGCCATCAGGGAGGACGGTGGAACTAATGAAAAACTGTTTTTT. Amino acids: CAIREDGGTNEKLFF.

This clonotype was counted ten times or more. This rearrangement joins TRBV6-5 to TRBJ2-1; 7 bases agree with TRBD2. Germline V gives CDR1 MNHEY, CDR2 SVGAGI. With 3 bases clipped from V and 1 base from J, the junction kept 3 bases outside the gene matches. The CDR3 runs 15 residues. Written as DNA, the CDR3 is TGTGCCAGCAGTTATATAGCGGGTTCCTACAATGAGCAGTTCTTC. Amino acid sequence: CASSYIAGSYNEQFF.

This chain joins TRBV4-3 and TRBJ2-7; weak D call: TRBD2 (7 bases). The germline V and J ends were trimmed by 3 bases and 1 base, with 16 bases remaining between them. Germline assignment: CDR1 LGHNA and CDR2 YSLEER. The CDR3 spans 16 residues. The CDR3 DNA is TGCGCCAGCAGCCACCCCGCGGGGAGGGGGTCCTACGAGCAGTACTTC. Translating gives CASSHPAGRGSYEQYF.

This sequence joins TRBV5-1 and TRBJ2-7; the D gene is possibly TRBD1 (6 bases). CDR1 and CDR2 from the germline V gene are SGHRS and YFSETQ. The CDR3 runs to 15 residues. Trimming took 4 bases from V and 0 from J, leaving 14 bases between them. For the CDR3, the DNA is TGCGCCAGCAGCGAAGGGACATCCAGCTCCTACGAGCAGTACTTC. It encodes CASSEGTSSSYEQYF.

This clonotype was observed a handful of times. This chain links TRBV9 with TRBJ2-5, with 8 bases lining up with TRBD2. Germline V CDR1 and CDR2: SGDLS, YYNGEE. The CDR3 is 14 amino acids. J was trimmed by 5 bases and V by 3 bases; bases with no gene match: 6. CDR3 loop: CASSDTTGGETQYF. The DNA for the CDR3 is TGTGCCAGCAGCGATACGACGGGAGGGGAGACCCAGTACTTC.

This clonotype was recorded a few times. This sequence joins TRBV5-1 and TRBJ1-1; TRBD1 might be the D (5 bases). From germline, CDR1 is SGHRS and CDR2 YFSETQ. The CDR3 totals 15 residues. Trimming pared 0 bases from V and 2 bases from J, leaving 11 bases between. Here the CDR3 DNA reads TGCGCCAGCAGCTTGGCGGGACCGAGAAACACTGAAGCTTTCTTT. Amino acids: CASSLAGPRNTEAFF.

There are a few counts of this clonotype. V is TRBV3-1 and J is TRBJ2-7; D remains unclear. V lost 6 bases, J lost 4 bases, and 10 bases lay in between. The CDR3 has 12 amino acids. Germline CDR1 is LGHDT and CDR2 is YNNKEL (reference sequence). The CDR3 nucleotides read TGTGCCAGCAGTGATCTGGGGTACGAGCAGTACTTC. Translated, it gives CASSDLGYEQYF.

The CDR3 nucleotides are TGTGCCACCTCCATCGAAGTTAGCCCAACCGGGGAGCTGTTTTTT. Translation gives CATSIEVSPTGELFF. The chain has TRBV15 and TRBJ2-2, with D hard to call. The CDR3 covers 15 residues. The ends were cut back, 8 bases at V and 5 bases at J, with 18 bases in the middle. CDR1 is LNHNV, CDR2 YYDKDF, per germline (reference sequence). The whole variable domain, filled in from reference TRBV15 and TRBJ2-2, reads DAMVIQNPRYQVTQFGKPVTLSCSQTLNHNVMYWYQQKSSQAPKLLFHYYDKDFNNEADTPDNFQSRRPNTSFCFLDIRSPGLGDTAMYLCATSIEVSPTGELFFGEGSRLTVL.

This sequence joins TRBV3-1 and TRBJ2-7; unclear D gene. V was cut by 4 bases and J by 2 bases, with 12 bases left in between. The CDR3 runs to 14 residues. Germline-derived CDR1 and CDR2 are LGHDT and YNNKEL (reference sequence). The CDR3 sequence: CASSPGLGTYEQYF. The CDR3 region has the DNA TGTGCCAGCAGCCCGGGCCTGGGGACCTACGAGCAGTACTTC.

This clonotype occurred a few times. V and J are TRBV7-9 and TRBJ2-2, with unresolved D. CDR1 is SEHNR, CDR2 FQNEAQ, per germline (reference sequence). There are 13 residues in the CDR3. Trimming took off 3 bases at V and 6 bases at J, with 8 bases between the two ends. CDR3 coding DNA: TGTGCCAGCAGCTTCTTACCAGCCGGGGAGCTGTTTTTT. The encoded protein is CASSFLPAGELFF.

This clonotype was seen a handful of times. The chain links TRBV12-3 or TRBV12-4 to TRBJ1-6, with TRBD1 matching over 7 bases. The CDR3 is 13 amino acids. J was trimmed by 10 bases and V by 5 bases; bases with no gene match: 5. The CDR3, as DNA: TGTGCCAGCAGTGACAGGGTGGGATCACCCCTCCACTTT. As protein: CASSDRVGSPLHF.

This clonotype appeared a few times. This sequence joins TRBV7-9 and TRBJ2-1; D possibly corresponds to TRBD2 (6 bases). The CDR3 consists of 15 residues. The V gene's germline CDR1 is SEHNR and CDR2 FQNEAQ (reference sequence). With 2 bases removed from V and 6 bases from J, the gap between germline ends came to 14 bases. CDR3 coding DNA: TGTGCCAGCAGCTTATGGAGGGGTGAAGGCAATGAGCAGTTCTTC. Translated, it gives CASSLWRGEGNEQFF.

This clonotype showed up just a few times. This chain links TRBV5-1 with TRBJ2-3; TRBD2 aligns across 13 bases. Germline trimming cut 0 bases from V and 5 bases from J; bases unmatched to any gene: 6. Germline values: CDR1 SGHRS, CDR2 YFSETQ. The CDR3 is 17 residues long. The CDR3, as DNA: TGCGCCAGCAGCTTGGTGGGGACTAGCGGGGCTGGAGATACGCAGTATTTT. Amino acid sequence: CASSLVGTSGAGDTQYF.

This clonotype was observed at least ten times. The CDR3 DNA sequence: TGTGCCAGCAGCTGGACTAGCGGGAGCACCGGGGAGCTGTTTTTT. Protein product: CASSWTSGSTGELFF. The chain carries TRBV7-6 and TRBJ2-2; 13 positions agree with TRBD2. The CDR3 covers 15 residues. The germline V gene has CDR1 SGHVS and CDR2 FNYEAQ. Germline trimming cut 4 bases from V and 4 bases from J; bases unmatched to any gene: 0.

V and J are TRBV5-1 and TRBJ2-7; TRBD1 matches 9 bases. CDR3 length: 14 amino acids. Germline CDR1 and CDR2: SGHRS and YFSETQ. J lost 3 bases, V lost 3 bases, and 4 bases had no gene match. This CDR3 is CASSWGQGDYEQYF. The CDR3 DNA reads as TGCGCCAGCAGCTGGGGACAGGGAGACTACGAGCAGTACTTC.

The CDR3: CASSLGIYQETQYF. The CDR3 DNA sequence: TGCGCCAGCAGCTTGGGAATTTACCAAGAGACCCAGTACTTC. The gene calls are TRBV5-1 and TRBJ2-5; D call uncertain. V was trimmed by 0 bases and J by 0 bases, leaving 6 bases between them. The germline CDR1 and CDR2 sequences are SGHRS and YFSETQ. The CDR3 covers 14 residues. The whole variable domain, filled in from reference TRBV5-1 and TRBJ2-5, reads KAGVTQTPRYLIKTRGQQVTLSCSPISGHRSVSWYQQTPGQGLQFLFEYFSETQRNKGNFPGRFSGRQFSNSRSEMNVSTLELGDSALYLCASSLGIYQETQYFGPGTRLLVL.

This clonotype was found a few times. The chain has TRBV7-9 and TRBJ2-1, with TRBD2 matching over 7 bases. The CDR3 has 18 residues. The junction had 19 bases not matched to a gene; V was cut back by 7 bases and J by 4 bases. CDR1 is SEHNR and CDR2 is FQNEAQ in the germline V gene (reference sequence). DNA for the CDR3: TGTGCCAGCATCCATCCTGGGGAGGGATCCGTAATTTACAATGAGCAGTTCTTC. Protein product: CASIHPGEGSVIYNEQFF.

The rearrangement links TRBV5-1 to TRBJ2-2, with 7 bases aligning to TRBD1. J was trimmed by 5 bases and V by 4 bases; bases with no gene match: 5. The CDR3 spans 14 residues. CDR1 SGHRS and CDR2 YFSETQ come from the germline V gene. The CDR3 region is CASSPQGWTGELFF. Here the CDR3 DNA reads TGCGCCAGCAGCCCACAGGGGTGGACCGGGGAGCTGTTTTTT. The full variable domain, with the rest looked up from reference TRBV5-1 and TRBJ2-2, is KAGVTQTPRYLIKTRGQQVTLSCSPISGHRSVSWYQQTPGQGLQFLFEYFSETQRNKGNFPGRFSGRQFSNSRSEMNVSTLELGDSALYLCASSPQGWTGELFFGEGSRLTVL.

This clonotype was counted between two and nine times. The chain's CDR3 is CASSSPNHDEQFF. The CDR3 region has the DNA TGTGCCAGCAGCTCCCCTAATCATGACGAGCAGTTCTTC. The chain recombines TRBV7-9 with TRBJ2-1; D not resolved. With 4 bases removed from V and 10 bases from J, the gap between germline ends came to 14 bases. This CDR3 comprises 13 residues. The V gene's germline CDR1 is SEHNR and CDR2 FQNEAQ (reference sequence).

This sequence joins TRBV20-1 and TRBJ2-1; TRBD2 agrees at 10 bases. CDR3 length: 11 residues. The ends lost 6 bases at V and 10 bases at J; junction bases unmatched: 3. The germline V gene encodes CDR1 DFQATT and CDR2 SNEGSKA (reference sequence). The chain's CDR3 is CSAQGLAEQFF. As DNA, the CDR3 is TGCAGTGCCCAGGGACTAGCGGAGCAGTTCTTC.

This clonotype was seen only a few times. The rearrangement links TRBV12-3 or TRBV12-4 to TRBJ1-3, with D unclear. The CDR3 is 14 residues long. V lost 11 bases and J lost 0, with 14 bases in between. As DNA, the CDR3 is TGTGCCTCCTCCGCCAGCTCCTCTGGAAACACCATATATTTT. Translated: CASSASSSGNTIYF.

This clonotype came up a few times. The CDR3 DNA reads as TGCGCCAGCAGCTTACCGGGACAGCCCTACGAGCAGTACTTC. This gives the protein CASSLPGQPYEQYF. The V gene is TRBV5-1, the J gene TRBJ2-7, with 7 bases lining up with TRBD1. The CDR3 runs to 14 residues. The ends lost 2 bases at V and 2 bases at J; junction bases unmatched: 4. Germline loops: CDR1 SGHRS, CDR2 YFSETQ. The full variable domain, its missing parts supplied by reference TRBV5-1 and TRBJ2-7, is KAGVTQTPRYLIKTRGQQVTLSCSPISGHRSVSWYQQTPGQGLQFLFEYFSETQRNKGNFPGRFSGRQFSNSRSEMNVSTLELGDSALYLCASSLPGQPYEQYFGPGTRLTVT.

This clonotype has a handful of counts. This sequence joins TRBV10-3 and TRBJ1-6; D might be TRBD1 (6 bases). This CDR3 contains 13 residues. The V and J ends lost 3 bases and 11 bases respectively, with 11 bases between them. CDR1 and CDR2 (germline): ENHRY, SYGVKD. The CDR3 coding sequence is TGTGCCATCAGTGACAGGGGCGCGCCACCCCTCCACTTT. It encodes CAISDRGAPPLHF.

CDR3 nucleotides: TGTGCCAGCTCACCACTCGGACTAGTGGGGGCCTACAATGAGCAGTTCTTC. It yields the protein CASSPLGLVGAYNEQFF. V usage is TRBV18 and J usage is TRBJ2-1, with 7 nucleotides matching TRBD2. J lost 2 bases, V lost 1 base, and 8 bases had no gene match. Germline V CDR1 and CDR2: KGHSH, LQKENI. The CDR3 is 17 residues long. Full variable domain (rest looked up from reference TRBV18 and TRBJ2-1): NAGVMQNPRHLVRRRGQEARLRCSPMKGHSHVYWYRQLPEEGLKFMVYLQKENIIDESGMPKERFSAEFPKEGPSILRIQQVVRGDSAAYFCASSPLGLVGAYNEQFFGPGTRLTVL.

The table lists this clonotype with a few counts. V and J are TRBV25-1 and TRBJ2-4; a weak D match, TRBD2 (5 bases). Deletions cut 2 bases from V and 9 bases from J, with 14 bases between. CDR1 is MGHDK, CDR2 SYGVNS, per germline. The CDR3 totals 14 residues. CDR3 nucleotides: TGTGCCAGCAGTGAACCCGCCGCAAGCGGCATTCAGTACTTC. It encodes CASSEPAASGIQYF. Variable domain in full (rest from reference TRBV25-1 and TRBJ2-4): EADIYQTPRYLVIGTGKKITLECSQTMGHDKMYWYQQDPGMELHLIHYSYGVNSTEKGDLSSESTVSRIRTEHFPLTLESARPSHTSQYLCASSEPAASGIQYFGAGTRLSVL.